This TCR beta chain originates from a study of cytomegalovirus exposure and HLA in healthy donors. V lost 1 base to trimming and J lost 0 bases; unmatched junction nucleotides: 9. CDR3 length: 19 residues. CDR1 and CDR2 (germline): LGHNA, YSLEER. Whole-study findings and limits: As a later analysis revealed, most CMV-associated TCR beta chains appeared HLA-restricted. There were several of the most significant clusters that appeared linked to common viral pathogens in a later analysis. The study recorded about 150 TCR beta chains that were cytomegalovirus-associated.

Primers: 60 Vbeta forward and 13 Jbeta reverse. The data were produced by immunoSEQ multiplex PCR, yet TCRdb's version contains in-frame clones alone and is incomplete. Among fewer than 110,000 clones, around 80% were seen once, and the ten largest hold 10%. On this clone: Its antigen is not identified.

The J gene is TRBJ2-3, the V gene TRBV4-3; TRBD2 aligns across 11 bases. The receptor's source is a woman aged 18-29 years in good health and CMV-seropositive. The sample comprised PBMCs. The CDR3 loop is CASSQAPGLAVGSTDTQYF. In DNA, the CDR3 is TGCGCCAGCAGCCAAGCCCCGGGACTAGCGGTCGGGAGCACAGATACGCAGTATTTT.